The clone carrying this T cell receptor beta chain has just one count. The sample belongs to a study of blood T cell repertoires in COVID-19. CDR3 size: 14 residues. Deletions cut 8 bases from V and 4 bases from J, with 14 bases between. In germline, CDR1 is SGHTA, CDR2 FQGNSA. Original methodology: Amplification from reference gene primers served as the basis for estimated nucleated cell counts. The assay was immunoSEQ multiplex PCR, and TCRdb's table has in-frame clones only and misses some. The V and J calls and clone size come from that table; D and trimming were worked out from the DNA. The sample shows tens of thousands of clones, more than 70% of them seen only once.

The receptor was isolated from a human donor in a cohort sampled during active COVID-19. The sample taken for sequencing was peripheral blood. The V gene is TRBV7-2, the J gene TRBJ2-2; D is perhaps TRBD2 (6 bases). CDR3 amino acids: CASDRGELTGELFF. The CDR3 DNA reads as TGTGCCAGCGATCGCGGGGAGCTCACCGGGGAGCTGTTTTTT.